This T cell receptor (beta chain) was found in a study of cytomegalovirus exposure and HLA in healthy donors. At the level of the study: Early released data had roughly 81 million unique TCRs, all coming from HLA-typed donors.

General observations from the study: Previous analysis showed most TCR beta V segments were productive about 87% or about 30% of the time.

The V gene's germline CDR1 is SGHTA and CDR2 FQGNSA. V lost 3 bases and J 7 bases, leaving 16 bases between the germline ends. The CDR3 runs 15 residues. Amplification used 60 Vbeta primers and 13 Jbeta primers. Sequenced by immunoSEQ multiplex PCR; TCRdb stores in-frame clones only, minus some. This table holds fewer than 200,000 clones, 80% to 90% found once. A note on this clone: Its antigen is not identified.

The sample consisted of PBMCs. This sequence was found in a middle-aged man in good health and CMV-seropositive. This chain links TRBV7-2 with TRBJ2-1; D is ambiguous. CDR3 sequence (DNA): TGTGCCAGCAGCTTTGACCCACCCCCCGGGAATGAGCAGTTCTTC. Protein: CASSFDPPPGNEQFF.